A single sample is the source of the 15 T cell receptor beta chains below, sequenced in a study of shared clonotypes between healthy human individuals. Method: immunoSEQ multiplex PCR; TCRdb's copy keeps in-frame clones and lacks some. In the table there are under 1,900,000 clones, 97% to 99% of which are singletons. Sequenced: naive CD4+ T cells sorted from blood. The sample's subset: CD45RA+ positively selected. Source of these receptors: a man aged 25-45 years in good health.

This chain links TRBV30 with TRBJ2-2; D call uncertain. Trimming removed 2 bases at V and 2 bases at J, with 6 bases between. CDR1 and CDR2 from the germline V gene are GTSNPN and SVGIG (reference sequence). There are 13 residues in the CDR3. The DNA for the CDR3 is TGTGCCTGGAGTAGAGTAAACACCGGGGAGCTGTTTTTT. It translates to CAWSRVNTGELFF. Full variable domain (missing parts from reference TRBV30 and TRBJ2-2): SQTIHQWPATLVQPVGSPLSLECTVEGTSNPNLYWYRQAAGRGLQLLFYSVGIGQISSEVPQNLSASRPQDRQFILSSKKLLLSDSGFYLCAWSRVNTGELFFGEGSRLTVL.

The chain is built from TRBV7-2 and TRBJ2-4, with D unresolved. The CDR3 consists of 15 residues. Trimming left V 1 base short and J 1 base short, with 8 bases between. Germline CDR1 reads SGHTA; CDR2 reads FQGNSA. This CDR3 reads CASSLDWVAKNIQYF. For the CDR3, the DNA is TGTGCCAGCAGCTTAGATTGGGTCGCCAAAAACATTCAGTACTTC.

The rearrangement joins TRBV7-8 to TRBJ1-1; unclear D gene. This CDR3 spans 14 amino acids. The germline V gene has CDR1 SGHVS and CDR2 FQNEAQ. The V end lost 1 base, the J end lost 4 bases, and 10 bases lay between the germline ends. CDR3 bases: TGTGCCAGCAGCTTAGAGGGTAGTGGCACTGAAGCTTTCTTT. It encodes CASSLEGSGTEAFF.

The V call is TRBV19, the J call TRBJ1-5; D unclear. V was clipped by 5 bases and J by 6 bases, with 8 bases between them. Germline CDR1 is LNHDA and CDR2 is SQIVND (reference sequence). The CDR3 length is 12 residues. CDR3 sequence (DNA): TGTGCCAGTAGTGGTTTGGGTCAGCCCCAGCATTTT. Translation gives CASSGLGQPQHF.

The chain carries TRBV2 and TRBJ1-5; D perhaps matches TRBD1 (6 bases). V shed 3 bases and J shed 7 bases, with 10 bases lying between them. CDR1 is SNHLY and CDR2 is FYNNEI in the germline V gene. This CDR3 has 13 residues. CDR3 bases: TGTGCCAGCAGTGAGACAGGAGGACAGCCCCAGCATTTT. It yields the protein CASSETGGQPQHF.

This clone was seen only once. The V gene is TRBV25-1, the J gene TRBJ2-5; D not certain. This CDR3 has 13 amino acids. Germline lookup yields CDR1 MGHDK and CDR2 SYGVNS. V was pared by 5 bases and J by 5 bases, with 12 bases between. CDR3 residues: CASSIVGLETQYF. CDR3 sequence (DNA): TGTGCCAGCAGTATAGTCGGTCTGGAGACCCAGTACTTC.

CDR3 sequence reads: CASSIVRTMREVNEQFF. Written as DNA, the CDR3 is TGTGCCAGTAGTATAGTTAGGACTATGAGGGAGGTAAATGAGCAGTTCTTC. The chain couples TRBV19 to TRBJ2-1; weak D call: TRBD2 (6 bases). Germline CDR1 is LNHDA and CDR2 is SQIVND (reference sequence). CDR3 size: 17 residues. V was shortened by 1 base and J by 7 bases, with 20 bases between the two germline ends.

A single count supports this clone. Additional DNA sequences in this sample encode the identical CDR3. The rearrangement joins TRBV5-1 to TRBJ2-1; D gene ambiguous. The V gene's germline CDR1 is SGHRS and CDR2 YFSETQ. CDR3 length equals 13 residues. V gave up 0 bases and J gave up 7 bases, with 8 bases separating them. The CDR3 loop is CASSLGGPNEQFF. CDR3 nucleotides: TGCGCCAGCAGCTTGGGAGGCCCAAATGAGCAGTTCTTC.

The chain links TRBV9 to TRBJ2-3; 8 positions match TRBD2. The CDR3 totals 15 residues. Germline trimming cut 4 bases from V and 1 base from J; bases unmatched to any gene: 5. Germline V gene data show CDR1 as SGDLS and CDR2 as YYNGEE. CDR3 protein: CASSSGAGGTDTQYF. The CDR3 nucleotides are TGTGCCAGCAGCTCCGGAGCGGGAGGCACAGATACGCAGTATTTT.

The chain links TRBV13 to TRBJ2-3; the D gene is possibly TRBD1 (5 bases). The CDR3 runs to 16 residues. V dropped 1 base and J dropped 5 bases, with 16 bases sitting between them. CDR1 and CDR2 from the germline V gene are PRHDT and FYEKMQ (reference sequence). CDR3 coding DNA: TGTGCCAGCAGCTTAGCCCAGGGTATTCGTGTAGATACGCAGTATTTT. This codes for CASSLAQGIRVDTQYF.

This sequence joins TRBV15 and TRBJ2-2; TRBD2 matches at 11 bases. Germline CDR1 reads LNHNV; CDR2 reads YYDKDF (reference sequence). This CDR3 has 15 amino acids. Trimming cost V 3 bases and J 6 bases; bases outside gene matches: 3. CDR3 DNA: TGTGCCACCAGCAGTGCTAGCGGGAGGTCCGGGGAGCTGTTTTTT. Residues: CATSSASGRSGELFF.

This chain joins TRBV9 and TRBJ2-5; 7 nucleotides line up with TRBD1. Germline V gene sequence: CDR1 SGDLS, CDR2 YYNGEE. Losses at the gene ends were 4 bases for V and 1 base for J; bases not matched to a gene: 7. The CDR3 extends over 15 amino acids. CDR3 nucleotide sequence: TGTGCCAGCAGCATCACGGACAGGACCCAAGAGACCCAGTACTTC. This encodes CASSITDRTQETQYF.

This rearrangement joins TRBV14 to TRBJ2-3, with 10 bases that match TRBD2. Looked up from germline, CDR1 is SGHDN and CDR2 is FVKESK. J lost 4 bases, V lost 1 base, and 5 bases had no gene match. CDR3 length: 16 amino acids. Written as DNA, the CDR3 is TGTGCCAGCAGCCAAGTAGCGGGAGGTCTCGCAGATACGCAGTATTTT. It yields the protein CASSQVAGGLADTQYF.

The V call is TRBV28, the J call TRBJ2-1; 10 bases fit TRBD2. V was clipped by 6 bases and J by 7 bases; unmatched bases: 9. The CDR3 totals 15 residues. Germline CDR1 reads MDHEN; CDR2 reads SYDVKM. This CDR3 is CASRRTSGAGNEQFF. The CDR3 coding sequence is TGTGCCAGCAGACGGACTAGCGGAGCAGGGAATGAGCAGTTCTTC. Complete variable domain (other parts from reference TRBV28 and TRBJ2-1): DVKVTQSSRYLVKRTGEKVFLECVQDMDHENMFWYRQDPGLGLRLIYFSYDVKMKEKGDIPEGYSVSREKKERFSLILESASTNQTSMYLCASRRTSGAGNEQFFGPGTRLTVL.

V is TRBV5-4 and J is TRBJ2-1; 10 bases fit TRBD2. The CDR3 contains 15 residues. With 3 bases clipped from V and 3 bases from J, the junction kept 3 bases outside the gene matches. The germline V gene encodes CDR1 SGHNT and CDR2 YYREEE (reference sequence). The CDR3 region is CASSYRTSGYNEQFF. In DNA form, the CDR3 reads TGTGCCAGCAGCTACCGGACTAGCGGCTACAATGAGCAGTTCTTC.